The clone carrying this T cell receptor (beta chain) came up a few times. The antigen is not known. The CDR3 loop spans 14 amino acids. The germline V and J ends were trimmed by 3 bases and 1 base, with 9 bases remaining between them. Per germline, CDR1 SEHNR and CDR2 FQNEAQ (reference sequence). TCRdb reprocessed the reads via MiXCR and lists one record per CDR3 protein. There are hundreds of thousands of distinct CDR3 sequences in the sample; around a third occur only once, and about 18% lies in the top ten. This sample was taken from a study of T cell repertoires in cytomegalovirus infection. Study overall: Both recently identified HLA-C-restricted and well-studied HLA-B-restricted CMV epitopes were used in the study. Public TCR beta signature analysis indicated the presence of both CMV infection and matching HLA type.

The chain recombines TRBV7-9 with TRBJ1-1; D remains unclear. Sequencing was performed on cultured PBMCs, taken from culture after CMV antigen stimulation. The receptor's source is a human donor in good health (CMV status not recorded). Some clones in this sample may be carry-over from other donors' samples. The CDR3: CASSFQSGNTEAFF. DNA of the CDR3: TGTGCCAGCAGCTTCCAGAGCGGGAACACTGAAGCTTTCTTT. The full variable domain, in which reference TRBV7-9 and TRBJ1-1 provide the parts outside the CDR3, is DTGVSQNPRHKITKRGQNVTFRCDPISEHNRLYWYRQTLGQGPEFLTYFQNEAQLEKSRLLSDRFSAERPKGSFSTLEIQRTEQGDSAMYLCASSFQSGNTEAFFGQGTRLTVV.